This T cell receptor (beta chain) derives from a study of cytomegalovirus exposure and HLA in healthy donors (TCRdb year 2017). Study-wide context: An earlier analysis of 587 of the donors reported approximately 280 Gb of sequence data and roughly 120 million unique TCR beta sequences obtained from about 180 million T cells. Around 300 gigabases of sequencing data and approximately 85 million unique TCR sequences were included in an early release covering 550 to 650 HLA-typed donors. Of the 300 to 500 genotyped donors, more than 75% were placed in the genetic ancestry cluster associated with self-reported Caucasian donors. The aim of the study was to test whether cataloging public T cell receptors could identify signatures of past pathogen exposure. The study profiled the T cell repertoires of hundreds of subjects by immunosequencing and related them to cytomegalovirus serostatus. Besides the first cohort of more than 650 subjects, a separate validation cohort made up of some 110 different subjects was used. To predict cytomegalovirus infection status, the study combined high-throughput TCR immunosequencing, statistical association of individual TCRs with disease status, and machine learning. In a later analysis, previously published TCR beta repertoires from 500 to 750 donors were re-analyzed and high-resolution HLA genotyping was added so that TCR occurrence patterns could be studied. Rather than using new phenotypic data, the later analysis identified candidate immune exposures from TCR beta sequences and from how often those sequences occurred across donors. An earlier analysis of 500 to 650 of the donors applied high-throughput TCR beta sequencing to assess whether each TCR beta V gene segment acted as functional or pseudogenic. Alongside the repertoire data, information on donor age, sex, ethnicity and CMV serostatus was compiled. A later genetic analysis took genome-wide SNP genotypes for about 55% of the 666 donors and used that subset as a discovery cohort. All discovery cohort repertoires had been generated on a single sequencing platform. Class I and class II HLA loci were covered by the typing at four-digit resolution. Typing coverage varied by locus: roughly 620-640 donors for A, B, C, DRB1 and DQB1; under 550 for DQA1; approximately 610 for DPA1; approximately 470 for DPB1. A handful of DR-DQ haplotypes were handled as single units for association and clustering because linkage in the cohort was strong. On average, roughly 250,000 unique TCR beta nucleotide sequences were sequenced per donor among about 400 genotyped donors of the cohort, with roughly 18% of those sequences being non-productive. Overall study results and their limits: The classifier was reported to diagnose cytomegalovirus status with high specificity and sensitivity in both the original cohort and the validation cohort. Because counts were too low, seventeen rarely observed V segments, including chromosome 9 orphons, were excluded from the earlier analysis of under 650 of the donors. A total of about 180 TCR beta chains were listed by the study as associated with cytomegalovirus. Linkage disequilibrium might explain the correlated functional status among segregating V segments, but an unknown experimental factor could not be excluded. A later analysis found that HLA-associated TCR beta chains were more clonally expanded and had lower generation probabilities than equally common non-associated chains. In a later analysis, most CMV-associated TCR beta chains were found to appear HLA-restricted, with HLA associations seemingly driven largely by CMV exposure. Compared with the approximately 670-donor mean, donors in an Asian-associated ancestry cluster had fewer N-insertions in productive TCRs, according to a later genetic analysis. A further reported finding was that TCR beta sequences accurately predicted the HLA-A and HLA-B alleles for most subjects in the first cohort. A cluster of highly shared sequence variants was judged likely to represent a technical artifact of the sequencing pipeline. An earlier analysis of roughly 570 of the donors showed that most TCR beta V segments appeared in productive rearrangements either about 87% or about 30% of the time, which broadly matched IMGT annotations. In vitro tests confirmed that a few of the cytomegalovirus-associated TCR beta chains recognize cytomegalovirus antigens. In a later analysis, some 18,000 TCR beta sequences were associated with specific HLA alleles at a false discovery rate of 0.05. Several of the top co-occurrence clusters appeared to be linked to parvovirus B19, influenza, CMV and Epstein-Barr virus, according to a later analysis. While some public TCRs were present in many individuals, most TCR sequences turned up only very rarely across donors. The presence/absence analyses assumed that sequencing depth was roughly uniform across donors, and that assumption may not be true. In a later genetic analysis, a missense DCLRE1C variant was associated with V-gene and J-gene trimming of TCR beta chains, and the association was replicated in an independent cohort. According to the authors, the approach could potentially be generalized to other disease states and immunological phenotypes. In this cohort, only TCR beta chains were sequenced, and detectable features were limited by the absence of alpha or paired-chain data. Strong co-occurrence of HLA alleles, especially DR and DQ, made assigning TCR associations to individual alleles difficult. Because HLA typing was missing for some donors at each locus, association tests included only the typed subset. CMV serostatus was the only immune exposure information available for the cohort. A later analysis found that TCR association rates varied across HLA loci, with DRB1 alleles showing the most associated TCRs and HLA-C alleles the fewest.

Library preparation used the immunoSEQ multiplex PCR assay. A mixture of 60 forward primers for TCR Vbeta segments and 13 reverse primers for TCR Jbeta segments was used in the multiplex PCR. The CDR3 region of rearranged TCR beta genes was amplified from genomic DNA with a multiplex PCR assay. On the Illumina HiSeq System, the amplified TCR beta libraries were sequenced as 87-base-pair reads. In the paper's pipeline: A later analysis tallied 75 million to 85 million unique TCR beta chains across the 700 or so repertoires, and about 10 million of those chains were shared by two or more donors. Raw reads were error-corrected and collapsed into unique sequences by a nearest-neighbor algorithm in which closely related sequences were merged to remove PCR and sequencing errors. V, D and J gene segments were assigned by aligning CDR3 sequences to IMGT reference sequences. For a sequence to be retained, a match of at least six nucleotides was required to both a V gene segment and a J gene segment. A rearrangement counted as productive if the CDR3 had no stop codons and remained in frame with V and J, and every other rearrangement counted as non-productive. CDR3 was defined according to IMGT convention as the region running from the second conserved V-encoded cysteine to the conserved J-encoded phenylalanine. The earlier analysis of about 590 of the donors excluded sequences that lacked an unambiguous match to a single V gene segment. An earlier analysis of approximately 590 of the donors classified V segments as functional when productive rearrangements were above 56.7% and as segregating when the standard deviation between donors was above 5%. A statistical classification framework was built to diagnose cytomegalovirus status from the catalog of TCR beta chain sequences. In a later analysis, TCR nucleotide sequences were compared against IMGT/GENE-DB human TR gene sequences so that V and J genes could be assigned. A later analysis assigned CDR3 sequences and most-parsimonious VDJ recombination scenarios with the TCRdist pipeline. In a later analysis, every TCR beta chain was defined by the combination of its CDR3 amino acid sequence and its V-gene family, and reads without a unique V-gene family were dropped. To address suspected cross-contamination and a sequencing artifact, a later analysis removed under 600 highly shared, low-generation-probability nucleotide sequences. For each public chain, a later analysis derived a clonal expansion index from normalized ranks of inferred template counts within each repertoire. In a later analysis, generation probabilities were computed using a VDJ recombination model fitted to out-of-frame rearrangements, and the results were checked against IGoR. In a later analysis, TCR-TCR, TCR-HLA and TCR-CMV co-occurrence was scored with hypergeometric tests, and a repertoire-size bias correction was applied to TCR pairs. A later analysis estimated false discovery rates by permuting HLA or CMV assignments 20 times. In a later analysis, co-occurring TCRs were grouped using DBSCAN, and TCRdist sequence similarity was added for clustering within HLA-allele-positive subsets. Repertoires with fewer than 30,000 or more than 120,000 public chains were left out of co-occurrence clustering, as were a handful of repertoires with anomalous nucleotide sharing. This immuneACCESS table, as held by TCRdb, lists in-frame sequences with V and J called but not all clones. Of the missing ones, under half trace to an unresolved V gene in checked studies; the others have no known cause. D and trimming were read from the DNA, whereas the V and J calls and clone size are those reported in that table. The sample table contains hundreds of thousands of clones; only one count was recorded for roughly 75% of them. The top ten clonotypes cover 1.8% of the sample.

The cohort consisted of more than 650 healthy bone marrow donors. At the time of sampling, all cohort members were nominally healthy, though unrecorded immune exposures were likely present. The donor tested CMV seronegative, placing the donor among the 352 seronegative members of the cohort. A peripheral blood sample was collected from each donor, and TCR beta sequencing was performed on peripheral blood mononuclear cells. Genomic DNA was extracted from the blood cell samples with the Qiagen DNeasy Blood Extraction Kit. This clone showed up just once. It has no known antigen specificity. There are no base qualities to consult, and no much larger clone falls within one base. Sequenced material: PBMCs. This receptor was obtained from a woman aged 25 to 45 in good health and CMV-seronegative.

In nucleotide form, the sequence is TGTGCCAGCAGTGCGACGGCGGGGGACCAGCCCCAGCATTTT. It encodes CASSATAGDQPQHF. The chain is assembled from TRBV6-5 and TRBJ1-5; 5 matching bases give a weak D call of TRBD1. At the junction V is shortened by 5 bases and J by 7 bases, with 15 bases in between. From a lookup of the germline V gene, CDR1 and CDR2 are MNHEY and SVGAGI. The CDR3 runs 14 residues from the cysteine to the phenylalanine. The entry retains the CDR3 DNA only, 42 bases that are in frame from base 1.